The 2 T cell receptor beta chains below come from one sample, sequenced in a study of T cell responses to AZD1222 COVID-19 vaccine. Assay: immunoSEQ multiplex PCR; the TCRdb copy retains only in-frame clones and omits some. The data show 75,000 to 85,000 clones, more than 60% seen once. The starting material was peripheral blood, obtained 28 days after the second dose of the MenACWY control vaccine. The receptors were gathered from an adult who received the MenACWY meningococcal vaccine as a control.

The chain carries TRBV5-6 and TRBJ2-7; possible D gene TRBD1, 5 bases. The V and J ends lost 0 bases and 3 bases respectively, with 13 bases between them. CDR1 is SGHDT and CDR2 is YYEEEE in the germline V gene. This CDR3 region has 15 residues. CDR3 in amino acids: CASSLEPGRNYEQYF. CDR3 bases: TGTGCCAGCAGCTTGGAGCCAGGGCGGAACTACGAGCAGTACTTC.

The V gene is TRBV19, the J gene TRBJ1-2; D is undetermined. The germline CDR1 and CDR2 sequences are LNHDA and SQIVND (reference sequence). The CDR3 has 13 residues. V shed 6 bases and J shed 8 bases, with 16 bases lying between them. Written as DNA, the CDR3 is TGTGCCAGTAGAGGCCTCGGTCTATTAGGCTACACCTTC. This sequence encodes CASRGLGLLGYTF.